These 20 T cell receptor beta chains share one sample of origin, sequenced in a study of shared clonotypes between healthy human individuals. Profiled with immunoSEQ multiplex PCR; TCRdb holds only in-frame clones, not every one. The sample lists over a million clones; around 98.5% were seen once. Sequencing input: naive CD4+ T cells sorted from blood. Subset here: CD45RA+ positively selected. Receptors originate from a man aged 25 to 40 in good health.

The rearrangement uses TRBV15 and TRBJ2-7; 9 nucleotides agree with TRBD1. The length of the CDR3 is 16 residues. CDR1 and CDR2 (germline): LNHNV, YYDKDF (reference sequence). Germline trimming cut 3 bases from V and 1 base from J; bases unmatched to any gene: 7. The CDR3: CATSRSGTGTSYEQYF. In DNA, the CDR3 is TGTGCCACCAGCAGGTCCGGGACAGGGACGTCCTACGAGCAGTACTTC.

V and J are TRBV5-5 and TRBJ2-7; 7 nucleotides agree with TRBD2. Germline trimming cut 2 bases from V and 0 bases from J; bases unmatched to any gene: 5. CDR3 length: 15 amino acids. Germline loops: CDR1 SGHKS, CDR2 YYEKEE (reference sequence). The CDR3 DNA follows: TGTGCCAGCAGCTTCCCGGGACTAACCTCCTACGAGCAGTACTTC. This codes for CASSFPGLTSYEQYF.

The genes are TRBV6-1 and TRBJ1-2; 9 bases map to TRBD1. The V segment lost 9 bases and the J segment 5 bases; nucleotides outside the gene matches: 4. Germline V gene data show CDR1 as MNHNS and CDR2 as SASEGT. The CDR3 runs 12 residues. CDR3 region: CARGDRDYGYTF. CDR3 nucleotides: TGTGCCAGAGGGGACAGGGATTATGGCTACACCTTC.

This clone occurred once. The chain's CDR3 is CASSPGTGVLAEAFF. In DNA, the CDR3 is TGTGCCAGCTCACCTGGGACAGGGGTGTTGGCTGAAGCTTTCTTT. This chain links TRBV18 with TRBJ1-1, with TRBD1 matching 10 bases. Germline CDR1 reads KGHSH; CDR2 reads LQKENI. V dropped 3 bases and J dropped 6; count of bases not matched to a gene: 7. This CDR3 has 15 residues.

The V call is TRBV11-2, the J call TRBJ2-7, with TRBD1 matching over 8 bases. Looked up from germline, CDR1 is SGHAT and CDR2 is FQNNGV. J was trimmed by 5 bases and V by 2 bases; bases with no gene match: 8. The CDR3 runs 15 residues. The CDR3 spells CASSLLGQVPHEQYF. CDR3 nucleotide sequence: TGTGCCAGCAGCTTATTGGGACAGGTTCCCCACGAGCAGTACTTC.

The J gene is TRBJ1-5, the V gene TRBV29-1, with D maybe TRBD1 (5 bases). The germline gives CDR1 SQVTM, CDR2 ANQGSEA. CDR3 length equals 12 residues. Trimming left V 6 bases short and J 7 bases short, with 13 bases between. The CDR3 sequence is CSVKDGGQPQHF. CDR3 nucleotide sequence: TGCAGCGTAAAGGACGGGGGACAGCCCCAGCATTTT.

The chain uses TRBV7-9 and TRBJ1-3; D ambiguous. Deletions cut 5 bases from V and 4 bases from J, with 15 bases between. CDR3 size: 15 residues. From germline, CDR1 is SEHNR and CDR2 FQNEAQ (reference sequence). The CDR3 here is CASSASGPAGNTIYF. The DNA for the CDR3 is TGTGCCAGCAGCGCCTCCGGGCCCGCCGGAAACACCATATATTTT.

The chain couples TRBV5-1 to TRBJ2-1, with D possibly TRBD2 on 6 matching bases. This CDR3 has 16 residues. V lost 6 bases and J lost 8, with 24 bases in between. Germline assignment: CDR1 SGHRS and CDR2 YFSETQ. The chain's CDR3 is CASTPAPGDARDEQFF. For the CDR3, the DNA is TGCGCCAGCACCCCCGCACCGGGGGACGCGCGGGATGAGCAGTTCTTC.

The chain employs TRBV5-1 and TRBJ2-1; D is unclear. Germline V lookup: CDR1 SGHRS, CDR2 YFSETQ. V gave up 0 bases and J gave up 4 bases, with 17 bases separating them. The CDR3 spans 17 residues. The CDR3 region has the DNA TGCGCCAGCAGCTTGGGTAGTTCTATCGCCCCTTACAATGAGCAGTTCTTC. This translates into CASSLGSSIAPYNEQFF.

The genes are TRBV28 and TRBJ2-2; D is unresolved. The CDR3 loop spans 15 amino acids. From germline, CDR1 is MDHEN and CDR2 SYDVKM. Between the trimmed V and J ends, which lost 7 bases and 1 base, there was a span of 13 bases. The CDR3, as DNA: TGTGCCAGCATTCTTAGAGAACAGAACACCGGGGAGCTGTTTTTT. It translates to CASILREQNTGELFF.

As for this clone: The identical CDR3 is also encoded by other nucleotide sequences in the sample. This chain joins TRBV9 and TRBJ2-3, with D hard to call. Per germline, CDR1 SGDLS and CDR2 YYNGEE. Trimming took 0 bases from V and 3 from J, leaving 5 bases between them. The CDR3 spans 13 residues. The CDR3: CASSVEGTDTQYF. In DNA, the CDR3 is TGTGCCAGCAGCGTAGAAGGTACAGATACGCAGTATTTT. Full variable domain (outside the CDR3, taken from reference TRBV9 and TRBJ2-3): DSGVTQTPKHLITATGQRVTLRCSPRSGDLSVYWYQQSLDQGLQFLIQYYNGEERAKGNILERFSAQQFPDLHSELNLSSLELGDSALYFCASSVEGTDTQYFGPGTRLTVL.

The chain is built from TRBV28 and TRBJ1-4; 9 bases fit TRBD1. V lost 10 bases to trimming and J lost 6 bases; unmatched junction nucleotides: 6. The germline gives CDR1 MDHEN, CDR2 SYDVKM. This CDR3 is 13 amino acids long. The CDR3 DNA reads as TGTGCCATCGCCGGGACAGGGTATGAAAAACTGTTTTTT. It specifies CAIAGTGYEKLFF.

V usage is TRBV14 and J usage is TRBJ2-5, with D maybe TRBD1 (5 bases). Germline CDR1 SGHDN, CDR2 FVKESK. The germline V and J ends were trimmed by 2 bases and 5 bases, with 9 bases remaining between them. The CDR3 covers 13 residues. The CDR3 sequence: CASSQNRFETQYF. Written as DNA, the CDR3 is TGTGCCAGCAGCCAAAACAGGTTTGAGACCCAGTACTTC.

The chain employs TRBV5-1 and TRBJ2-2; D could derive from TRBD1 or TRBD2 (5 bases each). The V and J ends lost 0 bases and 6 bases respectively, with 15 bases between them. The CDR3 extends over 16 amino acids. Germline-derived CDR1 and CDR2 are SGHRS and YFSETQ. The DNA of the CDR3 is TGCGCCAGCAGCTTGGCCCCCGGGACCGCCCCCGGGGAGCTGTTTTTT. It translates to CASSLAPGTAPGELFF.

The chain joins TRBV6-1 to TRBJ2-5; D not certain. The germline gives CDR1 MNHNS, CDR2 SASEGT. The V gene lost 1 base and the J gene lost 9 bases, with 12 bases spanning the gap. The CDR3 consists of 13 residues. The CDR3 loop reads CASSEVLRDAQYF. CDR3 in DNA: TGTGCCAGCAGTGAAGTTTTACGTGATGCCCAGTACTTC.

On this clone: This CDR3 is also generated by other DNA sequences in the sample. V usage is TRBV9 and J usage is TRBJ2-3; D is undetermined. The CDR3 has 13 amino acids. V lost 0 bases and J 2 bases, leaving 4 bases between the germline ends. Looked up from germline, CDR1 is SGDLS and CDR2 is YYNGEE. The CDR3 is CASSVDLTDTQYF. The CDR3 nucleotides read TGTGCCAGCAGCGTAGACCTCACAGATACGCAGTATTTT.

V is TRBV7-7 and J is TRBJ2-3; 9 nucleotides agree with TRBD1. The CDR3 is 15 residues long. The V gene's germline CDR1 is SSHAT and CDR2 FNYEAQ (reference sequence). Trimming removed 1 base from V and 2 bases from J; junction bases left unmatched: 1. CDR3 DNA: TGTGCCAGCAGCTTAGGGGACAGGGCCACAGATACGCAGTATTTT. It specifies CASSLGDRATDTQYF. The full variable domain, with the rest looked up from reference TRBV7-7 and TRBJ2-3, is GAGVSQSPRYKVTKRGQDVTLRCDPISSHATLYWYQQALGQGPEFLTYFNYEAQPDKSGLPSDRFSAERPEGSISTLTIQRTEQRDSAMYRCASSLGDRATDTQYFGPGTRLTVL.

Regarding this clone: The sample has other DNA sequences that encode this CDR3 too. The genes are TRBV2 and TRBJ1-2, with 11 bases that match TRBD1. J was trimmed by 2 bases and V by 6 bases; bases with no gene match: 2. Germline V CDR1 and CDR2: SNHLY, FYNNEI. The CDR3 totals 14 residues. CDR3 region: CASSGQGANYGYTF. The DNA of the CDR3 is TGTGCCAGCAGCGGACAGGGGGCAAACTATGGCTACACCTTC.

V gene TRBV18 combines with J gene TRBJ2-5; the D gene is possibly TRBD1 (5 bases). V was clipped by 2 bases and J by 1 base, with 8 bases between them. CDR1 and CDR2 (germline): KGHSH, LQKENI. The CDR3 has 14 residues. The CDR3 here is CASSPDRIQETQYF. The CDR3 coding sequence is TGTGCCAGCTCACCAGACAGAATCCAAGAGACCCAGTACTTC.

V usage is TRBV2 and J usage is TRBJ2-1; TRBD2 might be the D (5 bases). The CDR3 covers 14 residues. CDR1 and CDR2 (germline): SNHLY, FYNNEI. Deletions cut 4 bases from V and 3 bases from J, with 10 bases between. DNA for the CDR3: TGTGCCAGCAGTGTTTGGACTGACTACAATGAGCAGTTCTTC. Residues: CASSVWTDYNEQFF. Together with reference TRBV2 and TRBJ2-1, the CDR3 gives the full variable domain: EPEVTQTPSHQVTQMGQEVILRCVPISNHLYFYWYRQILGQKVEFLVSFYNNEISEKSEIFDDQFSVERPDGSNFTLKIRSTKLEDSAMYFCASSVWTDYNEQFFGPGTRLTVL.